The 24 T cell receptor beta chains below come from one sample, sequenced in a study of T cell responses to AZD1222 COVID-19 vaccine. Assay used: immunoSEQ multiplex PCR; TCRdb lists only in-frame clones, some missing. This sample has tens of thousands of clones; roughly 90% occur once, and the top ten carry about 1.3%. The source was peripheral blood, collected 28 days after the second AZD1222 dose. These receptors were collected from an adult who received the AZD1222 COVID-19 vaccine.

The V gene is TRBV4-1, the J gene TRBJ1-5; D remains ambiguous. With 2 bases removed from V and 4 bases from J, the gap between germline ends came to 18 bases. Germline lookup yields CDR1 MGHRA and CDR2 YSYEKL. The CDR3 is 17 residues long. The CDR3 loop is CASSQTPPRRVNQPQHF. As DNA, the CDR3 is TGCGCCAGCAGCCAAACTCCCCCAAGGAGGGTAAATCAGCCCCAGCATTTT.

The rearrangement uses TRBV18 and TRBJ1-1; D is unresolved. Trimming removed 2 bases at V and 0 bases at J, with 4 bases between. In germline, CDR1 is KGHSH, CDR2 LQKENI. The CDR3 contains 13 residues. CDR3 protein: CASSPLLNTEAFF. In nucleotides, the CDR3 is TGTGCCAGCTCACCATTGCTGAACACTGAAGCTTTCTTT.

The rearrangement uses TRBV18 and TRBJ1-5; D is undetermined. The CDR3 is 15 amino acids. Trimming cost V 3 bases and J 1 base, with 10 bases left between them. The V gene's germline CDR1 is KGHSH and CDR2 LQKENI. This CDR3 reads CASSPFEGSNQPQHF. In nucleotides, the CDR3 is TGTGCCAGCTCACCTTTCGAAGGGAGCAATCAGCCCCAGCATTTT.

This clone was found once. The V gene is TRBV13, the J gene TRBJ2-7; 7 bases are shared with TRBD2. Germline V lookup: CDR1 PRHDT, CDR2 FYEKMQ (reference sequence). This CDR3 is built from 14 residues. Unmatched junction bases numbered 10, after V lost 7 bases and J lost 4 bases. The CDR3 DNA sequence: TGTGCCAGCACCTGGGAGGGGCGAGGTTACGAGCAGTACTTC. It yields the protein CASTWEGRGYEQYF.

The rearrangement uses TRBV6-5 and TRBJ1-2; tentative D call: TRBD1 (6 bases). The V end lost 7 bases, the J end lost 4 bases, and 16 bases lay between the germline ends. Germline V gene data show CDR1 as MNHEY and CDR2 as SVGAGI. CDR3 size: 14 residues. The CDR3 sequence is CASTSDRSGYGYTF. In nucleotides, the CDR3 is TGTGCCAGCACCTCAGACAGGAGTGGCTATGGCTACACCTTC.

V gene TRBV9 combines with J gene TRBJ1-1; D is possibly TRBD1 (5 bases). The CDR3 totals 13 residues. In germline, CDR1 is SGDLS, CDR2 YYNGEE. Trimming shortened V by 4 bases and J by 8 bases, and 15 bases separated the two germline ends. CDR3: CASSPPSRGEAFF. The CDR3 DNA sequence: TGTGCCAGCAGCCCCCCTAGTAGGGGCGAAGCTTTCTTT.

In its sample, this clone was seen once. V gene TRBV5-1 combines with J gene TRBJ2-7; the match to TRBD2 covers 8 bases. Trimming at V came to 0 bases and at J to 2 bases, leaving 4 bases not matched to a gene. Germline CDR1 is SGHRS and CDR2 is YFSETQ. This CDR3 is 15 amino acids long. CDR3 region: CASSLDGSGAYEQYF. For the CDR3, the DNA is TGCGCCAGCAGCTTGGATGGTAGCGGGGCCTACGAGCAGTACTTC. The variable domain in full, with the rest retrieved from reference TRBV5-1 and TRBJ2-7, is KAGVTQTPRYLIKTRGQQVTLSCSPISGHRSVSWYQQTPGQGLQFLFEYFSETQRNKGNFPGRFSGRQFSNSRSEMNVSTLELGDSALYLCASSLDGSGAYEQYFGPGTRLTVT.

The chain has TRBV7-9 and TRBJ1-3, with 9 bases fitting TRBD1. Germline CDR1 is SEHNR and CDR2 is FQNEAQ (reference sequence). The CDR3 is 13 amino acids. Trimming took 11 bases from V and 6 from J; bases not matched to a gene: 8. The CDR3 spells CAATGTGKNTIYF. CDR3 nucleotide sequence: TGTGCCGCAACCGGGACAGGGAAAAACACCATATATTTT. Together with reference TRBV7-9 and TRBJ1-3, the CDR3 gives the full variable domain: DTGVSQNPRHKITKRGQNVTFRCDPISEHNRLYWYRQTLGQGPEFLTYFQNEAQLEKSRLLSDRFSAERPKGSFSTLEIQRTEQGDSAMYLCAATGTGKNTIYFGEGSWLTVV.

V gene TRBV6-5 combines with J gene TRBJ2-7; 7 bases are shared with TRBD1. V lost 6 bases to trimming and J lost 5 bases; unmatched junction nucleotides: 13. Germline V lookup: CDR1 MNHEY, CDR2 SVGAGI. This CDR3 has 15 residues. The CDR3 sequence: CASRETGFAGHEQYF. CDR3 coding DNA: TGTGCCAGCAGAGAGACAGGGTTTGCAGGCCACGAGCAGTACTTC.

The table lists this clone with a count of one. This rearrangement joins TRBV10-3 to TRBJ2-7, with D perhaps matching TRBD1 or TRBD2 (5 bases each). Germline V gene lookup returns CDR1 ENHRY and CDR2 SYGVKD. This CDR3 region has 13 residues. Between the trimmed V and J ends, which lost 4 bases and 4 bases, there was a span of 11 bases. The DNA for the CDR3 is TGTGCCATCAGTGCCCGGGACCGATACGAGCAGTACTTC. Its protein product is CAISARDRYEQYF.

This chain links TRBV7-8 with TRBJ2-3, with a weak D call TRBD2 (6 bases). Trimming took off 7 bases at V and 2 bases at J, with 28 bases between the two ends. This CDR3 comprises 19 residues. From germline, CDR1 is SGHVS and CDR2 FQNEAQ. The CDR3 nucleotides are TGTGCCAGCACCTTTAGCGGCCAGCCGTCGTCTTATTACACAGATACGCAGTATTTT. It is translated as CASTFSGQPSSYYTDTQYF.

The V and J genes are TRBV7-8 and TRBJ2-3, with 8 bases fitting TRBD1. V dropped 5 bases and J dropped 3; count of bases not matched to a gene: 10. This CDR3 contains 16 residues. Germline V CDR1 and CDR2: SGHVS, FQNEAQ. For the CDR3, the DNA is TGTGCCAGCAGCCCGGGTCCTGGACAGGGAACAGATACGCAGTATTTT. Translation gives CASSPGPGQGTDTQYF.

J is TRBJ1-2 and V is TRBV9; no reliable D call. The CDR3 is 16 amino acids. V was pared by 3 bases and J by 4 bases, with 19 bases between. Germline V gene data show CDR1 as SGDLS and CDR2 as YYNGEE. CDR3 protein: CASSASDPRFSYGYTF. The CDR3 nucleotides are TGTGCCAGCAGCGCGTCCGACCCGAGGTTTAGCTATGGCTACACCTTC.

The chain uses TRBV19 and TRBJ1-1; 8 nucleotides line up with TRBD1. The germline V gene has CDR1 LNHDA and CDR2 SQIVND (reference sequence). V lost 3 bases, J lost 1 base, and 7 bases stayed unmatched. This CDR3 has 16 residues. The CDR3 coding sequence is TGTGCCAGTAGTATCCAGGGGGCAATTGAGAACACTGAAGCTTTCTTT. This codes for CASSIQGAIENTEAFF.

V and J are TRBV7-2 and TRBJ1-5, with D perhaps TRBD1 (5 bases). The germline V gene encodes CDR1 SGHTA and CDR2 FQGNSA. Trimming removed 5 bases at V and 2 bases at J, with 16 bases between. The CDR3 has 16 amino acids. As DNA, the CDR3 is TGTGCCAGCAGCCCCATTTCGGGGCAAGGCAATCAGCCCCAGCATTTT. Translating gives CASSPISGQGNQPQHF.

V usage is TRBV30 and J usage is TRBJ1-2; 8 positions match TRBD1. The CDR3 loop spans 13 amino acids. Germline V gives CDR1 GTSNPN, CDR2 SVGIG (reference sequence). With V trimmed by 1 base and J by 8 bases, 6 bases remained unmatched. In DNA, the CDR3 is TGTGCCTGGAGTGGGGACAGGTCGGTCGGCTACACCTTC. Translation gives CAWSGDRSVGYTF.

This clone was seen only once. The V gene is TRBV28, the J gene TRBJ1-3; 7 positions agree with TRBD1. From germline, CDR1 is MDHEN and CDR2 SYDVKM. V lost 5 bases and J lost 1; bases outside the gene matches: 8. The CDR3 extends over 16 amino acids. The DNA for the CDR3 is TGTGCCAGCAGTCCCGGACAGGTCGGATCTGGAAACACCATATATTTT. This translates into CASSPGQVGSGNTIYF. Full variable domain (remainder filled in from reference TRBV28 and TRBJ1-3): DVKVTQSSRYLVKRTGEKVFLECVQDMDHENMFWYRQDPGLGLRLIYFSYDVKMKEKGDIPEGYSVSREKKERFSLILESASTNQTSMYLCASSPGQVGSGNTIYFGEGSWLTVV.

The rearrangement joins TRBV5-5 to TRBJ2-5; TRBD1 agrees at 12 bases. Germline V gene sequence: CDR1 SGHKS, CDR2 YYEKEE (reference sequence). V lost 3 bases, J lost 1 base, and 10 bases stayed unmatched. The CDR3 has 18 amino acids. CDR3 DNA sequence: TGTGCCAGCAGCTCTAATTCTGGGACAGGGGGCTTCCAAGAGACCCAGTACTTC. Translation gives CASSSNSGTGGFQETQYF.

This chain links TRBV25-1 with TRBJ2-2; perhaps TRBD1 as D (5 bases). Trimming stripped 2 bases from V and 7 bases from J, with 11 bases between. CDR3 size: 14 residues. The germline V gene has CDR1 MGHDK and CDR2 SYGVNS. Written as DNA, the CDR3 is TGTGCCAGCAGTGAAAATCTCAGGGACGGGGAGCTGTTTTTT. Amino acid sequence: CASSENLRDGELFF.

The CDR3 sequence is CATSREPDRGRGQPQHF. The CDR3 DNA is TGTGCCACCAGCAGAGAGCCCGACAGGGGAAGGGGGCAGCCCCAGCATTTT. V usage is TRBV15 and J usage is TRBJ1-5, with TRBD1 identical over 8 bases. The J segment lost 7 bases and the V segment lost 0 bases, leaving 11 bases of the junction unmatched. The CDR3 is made up of 17 amino acids. Looked up from germline, CDR1 is LNHNV and CDR2 is YYDKDF (reference sequence). The full variable domain, rest sourced from reference TRBV15 and TRBJ1-5, is DAMVIQNPRYQVTQFGKPVTLSCSQTLNHNVMYWYQQKSSQAPKLLFHYYDKDFNNEADTPDNFQSRRPNTSFCFLDIRSPGLGDTAMYLCATSREPDRGRGQPQHFGDGTRLSIL.

The rearrangement links TRBV5-4 to TRBJ1-2; 11 positions match TRBD1. The germline gives CDR1 SGHNT, CDR2 YYREEE (reference sequence). The V and J ends lost 4 bases and 4 bases, in that order; junction bases with no gene match: 0. The CDR3 totals 13 residues. The CDR3 nucleotides read TGTGCCAGCAGCGGACAGGGGGCCTATGGCTACACCTTC. Protein product: CASSGQGAYGYTF.

CDR3 nucleotide sequence: TGTGCCAGCAGCCCGGGACAGATATACGAGCAGTACTTC. It specifies CASSPGQIYEQYF. The chain uses TRBV6-6 and TRBJ2-7; 7 nucleotides match TRBD1. This CDR3 region has 13 residues. V gave up 6 bases and J gave up 4 bases; unmatched junction bases: 6. CDR1 MNHNY and CDR2 SVGAGI come from the germline V gene (reference sequence).

In its sample, this clone was seen a few times. The chain combines TRBV28 with TRBJ2-7; TRBD2 might be the D (5 bases). The germline V and J ends were trimmed by 8 bases and 2 bases, with 13 bases remaining between them. The CDR3 covers 13 residues. Germline assignment: CDR1 MDHEN and CDR2 SYDVKM. This CDR3 reads CASGRGIAYEQYF. In DNA form, the CDR3 reads TGTGCCAGCGGTCGGGGTATTGCCTACGAGCAGTACTTC. Together with reference TRBV28 and TRBJ2-7, the CDR3 gives the full variable domain: DVKVTQSSRYLVKRTGEKVFLECVQDMDHENMFWYRQDPGLGLRLIYFSYDVKMKEKGDIPEGYSVSREKKERFSLILESASTNQTSMYLCASGRGIAYEQYFGPGTRLTVT.

This chain connects TRBV3-1 (or the pseudogene TRBV3-2) to TRBJ2-7, with D possibly being TRBD2 (6 bases). CDR3 length: 14 amino acids. Looked up from germline, CDR1 is LGHDT and CDR2 is YNNKEL (reference sequence). V was pared by 5 bases and J by 0 bases, with 11 bases between. For the CDR3, the DNA is TGTGCCAGCAGCGGTCGGGGGTCCTCCTACGAGCAGTACTTC. It translates to CASSGRGSSYEQYF.